This T cell receptor (beta chain) came from a study of tumor and adjacent non-tumor tissue in lung cancer. In the study overall: Patients comprised 12 adenocarcinoma, a couple of squamous cell carcinoma and 1 small cell lung cancer.

A modified ARM-PCR protocol with three rounds of nested PCR amplified TCRbeta. TCRdb ran MiXCR on the multiplex PCR reads and lists one entry per CDR3 protein. Of over 110,000 distinct CDR3 sequences listed, approximately 64% are singletons. Overall study results and limits: Significantly higher TCR diversity was found in tumor than normal lung. Higher tumor TCR diversity was associated with shorter survival.

RNA was extracted from bulk tissue without any cell sorting. Note on this clonotype: Its specificity is unknown. One junction end disagrees with the germline gene, perhaps due to a read error.

Germline loops: CDR1 MNHEY, CDR2 SVGEGT. The CDR3 runs to 18 residues. Sequencing was performed on lung tumor tissue. The sequence was obtained from a man aged 55 to 69 with small cell lung cancer. The rearrangement links TRBV6-2 or TRBV6-3 to TRBJ1-5; D is possibly TRBD1 (6 bases). The CDR3 loop reads CARSYSRRDTFSNQPQHF. The DNA of the CDR3 is TGTGCCAGAAGTTATTCTCGACGGGACACTTTTAGCAATCAGCCCCAGCATTTT.